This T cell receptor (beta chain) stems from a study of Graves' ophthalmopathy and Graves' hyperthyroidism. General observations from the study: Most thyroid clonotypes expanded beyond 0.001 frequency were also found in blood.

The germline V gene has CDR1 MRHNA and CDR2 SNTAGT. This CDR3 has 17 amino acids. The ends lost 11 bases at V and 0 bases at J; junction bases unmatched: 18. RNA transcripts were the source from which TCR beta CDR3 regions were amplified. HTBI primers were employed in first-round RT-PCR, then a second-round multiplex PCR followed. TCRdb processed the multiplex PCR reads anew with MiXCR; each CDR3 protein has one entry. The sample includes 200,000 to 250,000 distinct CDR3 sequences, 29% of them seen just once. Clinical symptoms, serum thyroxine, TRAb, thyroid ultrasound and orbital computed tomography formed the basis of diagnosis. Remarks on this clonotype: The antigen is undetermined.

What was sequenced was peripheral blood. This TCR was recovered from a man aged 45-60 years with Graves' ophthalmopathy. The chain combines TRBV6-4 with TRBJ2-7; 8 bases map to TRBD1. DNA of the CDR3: TGTGCCGCTGTACTCGACCCGTGGACAGGGCACTCCTACGAGCAGTACTTC. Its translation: CAAVLDPWTGHSYEQYF.